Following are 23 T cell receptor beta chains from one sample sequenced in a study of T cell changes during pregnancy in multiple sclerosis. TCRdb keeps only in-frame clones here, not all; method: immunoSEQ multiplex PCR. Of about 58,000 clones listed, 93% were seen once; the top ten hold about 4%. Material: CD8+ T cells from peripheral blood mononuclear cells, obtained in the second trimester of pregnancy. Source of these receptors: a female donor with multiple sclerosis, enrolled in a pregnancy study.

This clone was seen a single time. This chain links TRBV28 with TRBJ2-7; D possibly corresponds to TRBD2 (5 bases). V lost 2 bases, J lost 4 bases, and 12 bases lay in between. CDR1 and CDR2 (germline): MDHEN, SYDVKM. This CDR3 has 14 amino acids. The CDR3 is CASSLRREFYEQYF. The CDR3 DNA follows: TGTGCCAGCAGTTTACGACGGGAATTTTACGAGCAGTACTTC.

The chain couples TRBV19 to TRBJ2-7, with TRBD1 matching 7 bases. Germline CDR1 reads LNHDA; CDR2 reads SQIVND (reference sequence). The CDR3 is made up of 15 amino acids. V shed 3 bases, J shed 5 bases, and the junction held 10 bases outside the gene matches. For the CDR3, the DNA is TGTGCCAGTAGTATGGACAGGCTTGGAAGGAACGAGCAGTACTTC. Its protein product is CASSMDRLGRNEQYF.

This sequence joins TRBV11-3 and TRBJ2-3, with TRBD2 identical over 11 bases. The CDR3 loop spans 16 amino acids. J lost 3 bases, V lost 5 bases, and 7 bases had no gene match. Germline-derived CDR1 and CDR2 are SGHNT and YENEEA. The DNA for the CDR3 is TGTGCCAGCAGCGCGACTAGCGGGGCGGGAACAGATACGCAGTATTTT. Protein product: CASSATSGAGTDTQYF.

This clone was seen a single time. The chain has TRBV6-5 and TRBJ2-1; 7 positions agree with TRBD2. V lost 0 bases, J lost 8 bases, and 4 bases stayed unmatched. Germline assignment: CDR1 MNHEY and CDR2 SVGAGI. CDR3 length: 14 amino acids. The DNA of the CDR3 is TGTGCCAGCAGTTACTCGAATGCGGGGGATGAGCAGTTCTTC. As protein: CASSYSNAGDEQFF.

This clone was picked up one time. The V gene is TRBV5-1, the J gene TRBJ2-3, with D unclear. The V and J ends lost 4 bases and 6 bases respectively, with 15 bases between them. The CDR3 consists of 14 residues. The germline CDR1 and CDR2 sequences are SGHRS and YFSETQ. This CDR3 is CASSASPVGDTQYF. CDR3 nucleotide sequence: TGCGCCAGCAGCGCCAGTCCCGTCGGGGATACGCAGTATTTT.

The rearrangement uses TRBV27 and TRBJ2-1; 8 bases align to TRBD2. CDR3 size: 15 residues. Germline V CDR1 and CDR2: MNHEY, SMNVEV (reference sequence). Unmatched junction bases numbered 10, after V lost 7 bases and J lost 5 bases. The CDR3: CASINSGVDNNEQFF. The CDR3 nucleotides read TGTGCCAGCATCAATAGCGGGGTTGACAACAATGAGCAGTTCTTC.

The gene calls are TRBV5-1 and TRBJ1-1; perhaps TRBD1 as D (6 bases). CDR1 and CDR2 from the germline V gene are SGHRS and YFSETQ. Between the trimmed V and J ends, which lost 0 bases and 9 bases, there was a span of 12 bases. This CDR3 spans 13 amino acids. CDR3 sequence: CASSLGQAPQAFF. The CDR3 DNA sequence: TGCGCCAGCAGCTTGGGACAGGCTCCCCAAGCTTTCTTT.

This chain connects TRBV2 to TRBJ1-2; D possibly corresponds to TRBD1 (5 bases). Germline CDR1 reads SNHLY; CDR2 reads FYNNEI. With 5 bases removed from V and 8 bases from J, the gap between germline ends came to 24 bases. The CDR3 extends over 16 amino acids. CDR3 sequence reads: CASSPGRQLKLYGYTF. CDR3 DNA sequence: TGTGCCAGCAGTCCGGGCAGACAGCTGAAGCTATACGGCTACACCTTC.

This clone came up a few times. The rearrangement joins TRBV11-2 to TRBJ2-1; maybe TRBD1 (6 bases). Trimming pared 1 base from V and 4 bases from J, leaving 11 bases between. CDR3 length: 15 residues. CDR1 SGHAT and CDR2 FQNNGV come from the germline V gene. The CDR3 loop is CASSLGGHGYNEQFF. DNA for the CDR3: TGTGCCAGCAGCTTAGGGGGACACGGTTACAATGAGCAGTTCTTC.

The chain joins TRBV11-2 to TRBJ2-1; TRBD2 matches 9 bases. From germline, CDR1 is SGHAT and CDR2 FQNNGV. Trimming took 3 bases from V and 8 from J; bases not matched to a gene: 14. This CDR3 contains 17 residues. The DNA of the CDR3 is TGTGCCAGCAGCTTTCCCGGTCTCGGGACTAGCATCCATGAGCAGTTCTTC. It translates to CASSFPGLGTSIHEQFF.

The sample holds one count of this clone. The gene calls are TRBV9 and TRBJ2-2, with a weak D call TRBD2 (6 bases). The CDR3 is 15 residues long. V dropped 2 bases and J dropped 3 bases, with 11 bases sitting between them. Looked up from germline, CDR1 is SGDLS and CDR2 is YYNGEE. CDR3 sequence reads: CASSVEGLDTGELFF. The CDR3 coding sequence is TGTGCCAGCAGCGTGGAGGGTTTAGACACCGGGGAGCTGTTTTTT.

The chain's CDR3 is CASSTGQTPYPYNEQFF. The CDR3 DNA is TGTGCCAGCAGCACGGGACAGACACCTTACCCCTACAATGAGCAGTTCTTC. The chain employs TRBV2 and TRBJ2-1; 7 bases agree with TRBD1. CDR1 and CDR2 from the germline V gene are SNHLY and FYNNEI. The V and J ends lost 6 bases and 2 bases, in that order; junction bases with no gene match: 13. The CDR3 sequence is 17 residues long.

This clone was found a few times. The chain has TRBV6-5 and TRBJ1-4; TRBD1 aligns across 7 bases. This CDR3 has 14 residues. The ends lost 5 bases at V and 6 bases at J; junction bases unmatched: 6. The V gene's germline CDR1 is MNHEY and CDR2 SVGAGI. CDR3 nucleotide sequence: TGTGCCAGCAGTCTCGGACAGGAAGATGAAAAACTGTTTTTT. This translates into CASSLGQEDEKLFF.

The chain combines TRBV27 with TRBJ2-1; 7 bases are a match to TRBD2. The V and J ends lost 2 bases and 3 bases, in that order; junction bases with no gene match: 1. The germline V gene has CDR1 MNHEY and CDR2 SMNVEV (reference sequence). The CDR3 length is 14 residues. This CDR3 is CASSLASGYNEQFF. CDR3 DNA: TGTGCCAGCAGTTTAGCTAGCGGCTACAATGAGCAGTTCTTC.

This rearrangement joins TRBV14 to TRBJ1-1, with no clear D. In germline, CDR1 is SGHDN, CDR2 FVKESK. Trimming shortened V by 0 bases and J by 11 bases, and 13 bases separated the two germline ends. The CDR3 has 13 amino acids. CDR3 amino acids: CASSQDEAAGAFF. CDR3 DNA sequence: TGTGCCAGCAGCCAAGATGAGGCCGCGGGGGCTTTCTTT.

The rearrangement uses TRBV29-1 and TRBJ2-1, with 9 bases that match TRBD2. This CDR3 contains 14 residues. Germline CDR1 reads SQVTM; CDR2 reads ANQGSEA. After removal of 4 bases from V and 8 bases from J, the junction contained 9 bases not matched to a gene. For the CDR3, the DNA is TGCAGCGTTGTCTGGCGGGGGGGACTGTATGAGCAGTTCTTC. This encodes CSVVWRGGLYEQFF.

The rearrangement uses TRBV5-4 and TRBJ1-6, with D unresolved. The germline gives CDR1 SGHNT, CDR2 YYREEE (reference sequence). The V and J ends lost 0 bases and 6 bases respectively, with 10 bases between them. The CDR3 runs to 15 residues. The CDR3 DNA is TGTGCCAGCAGCTTGGGAGAAAGTCTTAATTCACCCCTCCACTTT. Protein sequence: CASSLGESLNSPLHF.

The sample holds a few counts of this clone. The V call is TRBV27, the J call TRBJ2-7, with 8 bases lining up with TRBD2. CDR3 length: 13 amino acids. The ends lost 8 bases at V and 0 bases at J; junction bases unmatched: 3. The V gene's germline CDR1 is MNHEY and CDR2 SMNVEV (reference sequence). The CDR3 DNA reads TGTGCCAGCCAGGCGGGAGGCTCCTACGAGCAGTACTTC. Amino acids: CASQAGGSYEQYF.

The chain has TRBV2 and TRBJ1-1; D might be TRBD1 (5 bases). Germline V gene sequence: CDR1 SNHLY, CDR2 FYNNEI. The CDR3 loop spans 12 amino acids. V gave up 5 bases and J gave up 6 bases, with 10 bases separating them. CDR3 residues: CASSSGYPEAFF. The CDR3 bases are TGTGCCAGCAGTTCAGGGTACCCTGAAGCTTTCTTT.

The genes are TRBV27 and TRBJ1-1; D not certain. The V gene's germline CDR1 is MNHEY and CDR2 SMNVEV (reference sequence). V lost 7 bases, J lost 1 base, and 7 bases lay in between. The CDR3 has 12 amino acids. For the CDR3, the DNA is TGTGCCAGCACCGGTGGGAACACTGAAGCTTTCTTT. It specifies CASTGGNTEAFF.

CDR3 bases: TGTGCCAGCAGTGAATCCGGGACAGGGGGCAATGAGCAGTTCTTC. Protein sequence: CASSESGTGGNEQFF. The chain links TRBV6-4 to TRBJ2-1; 11 bases are a match to TRBD1. This CDR3 has 15 residues. Looked up from germline, CDR1 is MRHNA and CDR2 is SNTAGT. V lost 3 bases to trimming and J lost 6 bases; unmatched junction nucleotides: 4.

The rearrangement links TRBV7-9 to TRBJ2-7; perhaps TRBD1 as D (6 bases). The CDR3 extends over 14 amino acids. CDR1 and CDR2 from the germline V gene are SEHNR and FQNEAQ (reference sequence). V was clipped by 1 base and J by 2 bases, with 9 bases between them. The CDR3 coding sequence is TGTGCCAGCAGCTTAGACTGGGGGCCCTACGAGCAGTACTTC. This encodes CASSLDWGPYEQYF.

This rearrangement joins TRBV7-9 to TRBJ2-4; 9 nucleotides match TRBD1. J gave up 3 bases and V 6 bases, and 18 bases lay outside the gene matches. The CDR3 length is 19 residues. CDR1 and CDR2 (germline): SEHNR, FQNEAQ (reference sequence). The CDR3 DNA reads TGTGCCAGCAGTCATCCTACAGGGGGCGAGGGATGGGGCAAAAACATTCAGTACTTC. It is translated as CASSHPTGGEGWGKNIQYF.